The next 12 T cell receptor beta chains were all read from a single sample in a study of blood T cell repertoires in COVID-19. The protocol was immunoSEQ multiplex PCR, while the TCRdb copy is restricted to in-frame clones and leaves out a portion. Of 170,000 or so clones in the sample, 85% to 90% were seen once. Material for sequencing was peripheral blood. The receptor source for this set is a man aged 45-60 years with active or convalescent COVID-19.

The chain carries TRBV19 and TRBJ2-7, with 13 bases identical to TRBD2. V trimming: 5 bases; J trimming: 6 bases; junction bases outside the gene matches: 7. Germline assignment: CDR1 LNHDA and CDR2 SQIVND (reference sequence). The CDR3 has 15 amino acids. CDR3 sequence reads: CASSARTSGRVEQYF. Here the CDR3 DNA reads TGTGCCAGTAGTGCCAGGACTAGCGGGAGAGTCGAGCAGTACTTC.

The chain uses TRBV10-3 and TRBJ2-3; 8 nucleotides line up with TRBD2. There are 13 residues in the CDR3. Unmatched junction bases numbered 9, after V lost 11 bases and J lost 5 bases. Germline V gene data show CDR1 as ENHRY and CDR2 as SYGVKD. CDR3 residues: CAFRGSGGDTQYF. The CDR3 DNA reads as TGTGCCTTTCGGGGGAGCGGGGGAGATACGCAGTATTTT.

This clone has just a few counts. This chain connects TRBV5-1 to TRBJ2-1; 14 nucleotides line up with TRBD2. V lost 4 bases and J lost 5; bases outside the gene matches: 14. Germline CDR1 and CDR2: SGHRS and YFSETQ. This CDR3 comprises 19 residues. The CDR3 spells CASSRRQGLAGAKHNEQFF. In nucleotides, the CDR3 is TGCGCCAGCAGCCGTAGACAGGGACTAGCGGGAGCGAAACACAATGAGCAGTTCTTC.

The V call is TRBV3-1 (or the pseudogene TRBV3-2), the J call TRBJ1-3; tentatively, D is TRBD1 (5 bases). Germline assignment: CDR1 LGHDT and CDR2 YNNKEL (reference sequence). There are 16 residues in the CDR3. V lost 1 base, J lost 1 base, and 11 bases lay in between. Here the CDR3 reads CASSQGRELSGNTIYF. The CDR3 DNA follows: TGTGCCAGCAGCCAAGGCAGGGAACTGTCTGGAAACACCATATATTTT.

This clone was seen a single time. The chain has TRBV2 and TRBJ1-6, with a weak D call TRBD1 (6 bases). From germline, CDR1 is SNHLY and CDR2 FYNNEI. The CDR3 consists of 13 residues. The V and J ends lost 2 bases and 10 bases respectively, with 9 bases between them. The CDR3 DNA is TGTGCCAGCAGTGAATCAGGGGAATCACCCCTCCACTTT. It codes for CASSESGESPLHF.

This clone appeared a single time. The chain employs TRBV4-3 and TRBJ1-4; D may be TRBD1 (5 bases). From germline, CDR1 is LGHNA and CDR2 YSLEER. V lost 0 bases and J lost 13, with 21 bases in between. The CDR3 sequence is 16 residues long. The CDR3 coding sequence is TGCGCCAGCAGCCAAGATCTGGGCAGGGATGGGCTTGGACTGTTTTTT. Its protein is CASSQDLGRDGLGLFF.

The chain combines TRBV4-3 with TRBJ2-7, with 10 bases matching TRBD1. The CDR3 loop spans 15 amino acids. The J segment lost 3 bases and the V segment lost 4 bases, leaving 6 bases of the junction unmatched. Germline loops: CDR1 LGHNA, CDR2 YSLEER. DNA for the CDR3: TGCGCCAGCAGCCCAAGGGGACAGGGGAACTACGAGCAGTACTTC. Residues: CASSPRGQGNYEQYF.

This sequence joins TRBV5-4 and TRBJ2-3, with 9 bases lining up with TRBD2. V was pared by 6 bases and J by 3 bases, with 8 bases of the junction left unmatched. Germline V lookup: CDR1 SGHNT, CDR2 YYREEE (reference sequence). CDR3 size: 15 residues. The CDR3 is CASTQLTSGTDTQYF. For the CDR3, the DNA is TGTGCCAGCACCCAACTTACTAGCGGGACAGATACGCAGTATTTT.

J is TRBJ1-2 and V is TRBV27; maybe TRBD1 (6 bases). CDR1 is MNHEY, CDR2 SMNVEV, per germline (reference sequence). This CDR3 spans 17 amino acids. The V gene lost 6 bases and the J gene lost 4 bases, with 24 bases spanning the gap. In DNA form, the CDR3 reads TGTGCCAGCAGCAATATGCAGTATTCGGGGGGCGTCTATGGCTACACCTTC. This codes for CASSNMQYSGGVYGYTF.

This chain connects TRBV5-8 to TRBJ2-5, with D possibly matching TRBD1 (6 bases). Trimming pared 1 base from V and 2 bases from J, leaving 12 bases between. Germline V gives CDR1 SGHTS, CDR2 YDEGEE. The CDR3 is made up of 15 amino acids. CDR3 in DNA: TGTGCCAGCAGCTTGTTTGACAGGACTCAAGAGACCCAGTACTTC. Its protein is CASSLFDRTQETQYF. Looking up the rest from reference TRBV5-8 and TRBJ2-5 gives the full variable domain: EAGVTQSPTHLIKTRGQQATLRCSPISGHTSVYWYQQALGLGLQFLLWYDEGEERNRGNFPPRFSGRQFPNYSSELNVNALELEDSALYLCASSLFDRTQETQYFGPGTRLLVL.

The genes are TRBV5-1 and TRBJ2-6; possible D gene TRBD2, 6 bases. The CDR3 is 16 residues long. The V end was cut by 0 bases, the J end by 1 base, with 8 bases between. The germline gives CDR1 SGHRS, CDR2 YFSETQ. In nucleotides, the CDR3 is TGCGCCAGCAGCTTGGAGGGAGGTTCTGGGGCCAACGTCCTGACTTTC. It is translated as CASSLEGGSGANVLTF.

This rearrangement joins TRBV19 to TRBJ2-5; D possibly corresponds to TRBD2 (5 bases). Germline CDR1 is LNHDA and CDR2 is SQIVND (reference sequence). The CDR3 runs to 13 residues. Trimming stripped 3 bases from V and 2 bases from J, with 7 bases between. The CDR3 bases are TGTGCCAGTAGTATTCGGGAACAAGAGACCCAGTACTTC. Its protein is CASSIREQETQYF.